This TCR beta chain was identified in a study of control samples from healthy donors and cancer patients. TCRdb keeps only in-frame clones here, not all; method: immunoSEQ multiplex PCR. The repertoire holds 250,000 to 300,000 clones, with about 80% as singletons. Source material: PBMCs. The sequence was obtained from an older woman with lung cancer.

This CDR3 reads CASSLAGPGSTDTQYF. Written as DNA, the CDR3 is TGTGCCAGCAGTTTGGCAGGGCCCGGAAGCACAGATACGCAGTATTTT. This chain links TRBV6-5 with TRBJ2-3, with TRBD1 as a possible D gene (5 bases). With 4 bases removed from V and 0 bases from J, the gap between germline ends came to 14 bases. This CDR3 has 16 amino acids. The germline V gene encodes CDR1 MNHEY and CDR2 SVGAGI.